This record looks at one TCR beta chain sequence and its context. Its antigen is still unknown. The sample holds no much larger clone one base away, and base qualities are not on file. To sequence the TCRbeta CDR3 region, genomic DNA was isolated from the sorted cells. The immunoSEQ Assay was used for sequencing of TCRbeta CDR3 regions. TCRdb holds this immuneACCESS table with in-frame rearrangements only. Some clones are missing; in checked studies, unresolved V genes explain under half, and the rest has no known cause. The sample contains thousands of clones, over 75% of them found a single time. Of the sample, about 25% falls within the top ten clones. The CDR3 sequence holds 15 residues, the cysteine and phenylalanine included. Only the CDR3 DNA stays, 45 bases, in frame from base 1. Germline trimming amounts to 5 bases on V and 2 bases on J, with 6 as the count of junction bases outside the gene matches. The germline V gene specifies MNHEY as CDR1 and SVGAGI as CDR2.

Patients with autoimmune disease history or receiving systemic immunosuppression were excluded from the trial. Peripheral blood for TCR sequencing was drawn from every dose cohort at baseline, at cycle 4 day 1 and at cycle 7 day 1. Samples came from an open-label, multicenter, first-in-human phase I dose-escalation trial of ivuxolimab. Adults with locally advanced or metastatic melanoma, renal cell, hepatocellular, or head and neck squamous cell carcinoma were enrolled in the trial. Before TCR sequencing, CD4+ T cells and CD8+ T cells were sorted from peripheral blood as separate populations. This sample is drawn from a study of OX40 agonist ivuxolimab in advanced cancers. Broadly, across the study: The costimulatory receptor OX40 (CD134) was targeted by ivuxolimab, a fully human IgG2 agonistic monoclonal antibody. Three dose-escalation patients achieved partial responses, one with hepatocellular carcinoma and two with cutaneous melanoma. Intravenous ivuxolimab was administered to patients every 2 weeks at six dose levels: 0.01, 0.1, 0.3, 1.5, 3 and 10 mg/kg. The paper covers the monotherapy dose-escalation part of the phase I ivuxolimab trial, which included N ≈ 54 patients. Peripheral TCRbeta sequencing aimed to test whether ivuxolimab altered TCR sequence diversity and caused clonal T-cell expansion. Of the approximately 54 patients in dose escalation, about 20 had hepatocellular carcinoma, some 15 had melanoma, 9 had renal cell carcinoma and 9 had head and neck cancer. A male proportion of approximately 83% and a mean age of 60 years, ranging from about 23 to 90, were recorded for the dose-escalation cohort. Patients were allowed to have had prior anti-PD-1, anti-PD-L1 or anti-CTLA-4 therapy, and approximately 37% of the dose-escalation patients had been treated with checkpoint inhibitors. Findings and caveats that apply to the study as a whole: In the 0.1-3.0 mg/kg groups, partial responders were among the patients with the lowest normalized peripheral clonal expansion, particularly in CD8+ T cells. Low levels of normalized T-cell clonal expansion were also seen in some nonresponding patients. After ivuxolimab, expanded clones were on average more numerous among CD8+ T cells than among CD4+ T cells. Clonal expansion of both CD4+ and CD8+ blood T cells was observed from baseline to week 6 at doses 0.1 to 3.0 mg/kg. Antigen specificity was not determined for the clonally expanded peripheral T cells.

This clonotype was obtained from an adult with an advanced solid tumor such as melanoma, head and neck, liver or kidney cancer. The sample was CD4+ or CD8+ T cells sorted from blood, taken in a trial of the OX40 agonist ivuxolimab. The rearrangement joined TRBV6-5 to TRBJ2-1; 7 bases in between match TRBD2. At the DNA level, the sequence is TGTGCCAGCAGTCTTTCGGGAGGCACCTACAATGAGCAGTTCTTC. Its translation is CASSLSGGTYNEQFF.